This TCR beta chain originates from a study of shared clonotypes between healthy human individuals. Healthy adults negative for HIV, lacking recent acute infections or vaccinations, served as donors. As regards this clone: Its antigen remains unidentified.

Study-level results: Clonotype sharing across donors was expected to vary with sequencing depth.

V gave up 5 bases and J gave up 2 bases, with 12 bases separating them. The CDR3 has 14 residues. Germline CDR1 reads MNHNY; CDR2 reads SVGAGI (reference sequence). Clones were sequenced by immunoSEQ multiplex PCR, and TCRdb holds only the in-frame ones, with some missing. The sample lists over a million clones, roughly 97% occurring once. The sample comprised naive CD4+ T cells sorted from blood. As for subset: CD45RA+ positively selected. This clonotype was sampled from a man younger than 40 in good health. V usage is TRBV6-6 and J usage is TRBJ1-1; D is uncertain. CDR3 sequence: CASSLAGDNTEAFF. In nucleotides, the CDR3 is TGTGCCAGCAGTCTGGCTGGGGATAACACTGAAGCTTTCTTT.